This T cell receptor beta chain stems from a study of vaccination and CD4 T cells after COVID-19 (dated by TCRdb to between 2021 and 2024). For the wider study: SARS-CoV-2 positivity had been established in the convalescent patients by nasal swab PCR, and mild disease was recorded in eight to ten of these patients and severe disease in one. The spike-specific CD4+ TCR repertoire was compared before and after mRNA vaccination in approximately ten COVID-19 convalescent patients and a handful of infection-naive healthy vaccine recipients. Post-COVID blood samples were collected from convalescent patients a median of roughly 100 days after diagnosis, with a range of roughly 30 to 161 days. Each participant got two doses of either the Pfizer-BioNTech BNT162b2 vaccine (n=8) or the Moderna mRNA-1273 vaccine (n=2). Post-vaccine blood samples were collected a median of around 70 days after the second vaccine dose, ranging from about 12 to 250 days. Control cultures used a CEFX viral epitope pool as positive control, an HIV-1 Nef peptide pool as negative control, or no peptide. The cultures were stimulated with overlapping spike peptide pools from SARS-CoV-2 and from the common cold coronaviruses HCoV-NL63, HCoV-OC43 and HCoV-229E. The convalescent cohort comprised six males and four females, including two Hispanic individuals, seven Caucasians, two Asians and one multiracial person.

This clonotype was found once. The specificity of this receptor is unknown. No base quality information exists; no much larger clone differs at one position. A single read counts as weak evidence. From the germline V gene, CDR1 is MNHEY and CDR2 is SVGEGT. The trim is 7 bases for V and 8 bases for J, with a gap of 14 bases between the germline ends. Counted from cysteine to phenylalanine, this CDR3 has 12 amino acids. Only CDR3 DNA remains: 36 bases, in frame from the first base. The paper as a whole reports these results and caveats: The study included relatively few convalescent patients and did not analyze early timepoints after natural infection. In convalescent patients, a median roughly 83% of post-vaccine SARS-CoV-2-reactive clones were detected only after vaccination, and vaccine-specific priming was suggested by this finding. Nearly all vaccine-specific clones in convalescent patients (304 of 307) were mono-reactive for SARS-CoV-2 spike rather than cross-reactive with common cold coronaviruses. The median number of SARS-CoV-2-reactive clonotypes rose from under 25 after infection to around 40 after vaccination, but the change was not significant.

To prepare the library, PCR was applied. DNA from cultured CD4+ T cells underwent TCR sequencing with the Oncomine TCR Beta short-read assay at the Johns Hopkins FTIC core. Genomic DNA was extracted from the cultured CD4+ T cells with the QIAamp micro DNA kit. Oncomine TCR Beta libraries from cultured CD4+ T cells were pooled with unique dual indexes and sequenced on an Illumina iSeq 100. In the source study's methods: Non-productive sequences were filtered out, and CDR3s that did not start with C, did not end with F or W, or were shorter than 7 amino acids were discarded. The MANAFEST web application was used to identify antigen-specific clonotypes by comparing peptide-stimulated wells against reference wells and other culture wells. Positive clones required FDR below 0.05, an odds ratio above 5, and productive frequency above 0.1% in at least two of three replicate wells. A clonotype counted as cross-reactive if it showed significant expansion both in the SARS-CoV-2 spike wells and in at least one common cold coronavirus spike condition. Levenshtein distances (stringdist) and unrooted phylogenetic trees (ape) in R version 3.6.1 were used to assess CDR3 homology. Through fastp at Q25 and MiXCR, TCRdb rebuilt clones from the public reads, retaining in-frame beta chains. All rows with the same CDR3 protein become a single entry with the most common DNA and genes. TCRdb assigned the V and J calls; the authors' analysis was not used. The sample table records about 21,000 distinct CDR3 sequences; approximately 48% of these occur just once. Of the sample, 4% to 6% is held by the ten largest clones.

Reading the label with the study, this specimen's treatment or condition is: roughly 10-day PBMC culture with coronavirus spike peptide pools or control peptides (ViraFEST assay). The ViraFEST assay was used in the study, in which antigen-specific T cells were expanded with peptide pools and expanded clonotypes were subsequently identified by TCR sequencing. The positive SARS-CoV-2 PCR tests of the convalescent patients were dated from March to December 2020, before the Alpha, Beta and Delta variants emerged in the United States. Each well held about 2.2 million PBMCs cultured in IMDM containing roughly 5% human AB serum and around 10 IU/ml IL-2, with about 9.1 ug/ml peptide pools added. On days 3 and 7, half of the culture medium was replaced with fresh IL-2-containing medium. CD4+ T cells were isolated after about nine days of culture through negative selection using the EasySep CD4+ T cell isolation kit. PBMCs were separated from whole blood using Ficoll-Paque Plus gradient centrifugation and then either used fresh or cryopreserved at -140C. Culture conditions were generally each tested in triplicate wells.

The sequence was collected from a human donor who had recovered from COVID-19. The specimen was CD4+ T cells from blood, cultured in vitro. The chain couples TRBV6-2 or TRBV6-3 to TRBJ1-2, with the D gene uncertain. The bases read TGTGCCAGCAACCGAGTAGGGAGCGGCTACACCTTC. This encodes CASNRVGSGYTF.